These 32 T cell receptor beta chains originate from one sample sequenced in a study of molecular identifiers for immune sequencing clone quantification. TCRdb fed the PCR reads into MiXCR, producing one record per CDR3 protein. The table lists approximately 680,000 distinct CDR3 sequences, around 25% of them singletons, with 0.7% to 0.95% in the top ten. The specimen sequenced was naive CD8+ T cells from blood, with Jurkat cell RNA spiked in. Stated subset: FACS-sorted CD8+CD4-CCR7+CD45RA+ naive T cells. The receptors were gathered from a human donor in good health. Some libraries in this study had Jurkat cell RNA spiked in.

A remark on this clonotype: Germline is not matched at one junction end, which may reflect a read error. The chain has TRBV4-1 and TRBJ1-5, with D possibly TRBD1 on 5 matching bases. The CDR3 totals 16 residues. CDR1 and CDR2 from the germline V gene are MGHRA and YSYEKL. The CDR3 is CASGHSAGNGNQPQHF. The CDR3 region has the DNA TGCGCCAGCGGCCATTCTGCAGGGAATGGCAATCAGCCCCAGCATTTT.

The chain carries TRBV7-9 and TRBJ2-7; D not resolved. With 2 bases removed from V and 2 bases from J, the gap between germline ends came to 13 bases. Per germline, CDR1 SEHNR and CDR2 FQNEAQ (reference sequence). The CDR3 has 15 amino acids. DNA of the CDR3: TGTGCCAGCAGCTTATTTAACAGCCTTACCTACGAGCAGTACTTC. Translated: CASSLFNSLTYEQYF.

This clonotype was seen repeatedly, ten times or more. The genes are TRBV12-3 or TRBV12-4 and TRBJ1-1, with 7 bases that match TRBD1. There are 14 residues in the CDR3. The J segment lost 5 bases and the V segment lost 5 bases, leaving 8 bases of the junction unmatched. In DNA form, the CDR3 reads TGTGCCAGCAGTGGAGACAGGGAAGGGACTGAAGCTTTCTTT. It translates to CASSGDREGTEAFF.

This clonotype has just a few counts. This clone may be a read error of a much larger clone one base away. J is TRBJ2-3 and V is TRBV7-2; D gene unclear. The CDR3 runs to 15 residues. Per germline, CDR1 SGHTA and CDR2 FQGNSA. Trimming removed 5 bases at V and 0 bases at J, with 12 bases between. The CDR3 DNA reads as TGTGCCAGCAGCCCCCGGGCCTCAAGCACAGATACGCAGTATTTT. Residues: CASSPRASSTDTQYF.

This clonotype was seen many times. CDR3 sequence: CASSQGLGYTEAFF. CDR3 nucleotides: TGTGCCAGCAGCCAAGGACTGGGATACACTGAAGCTTTCTTT. The J gene is TRBJ1-1, the V gene TRBV14; no definite D call. Germline CDR1 reads SGHDN; CDR2 reads FVKESK. Between the trimmed V and J ends, which lost 1 base and 3 bases, there was a span of 9 bases. This CDR3 has 14 residues. Full variable domain (rest looked up from reference TRBV14 and TRBJ1-1): EAGVTQFPSHSVIEKGQTVTLRCDPISGHDNLYWYRRVMGKEIKFLLHFVKESKQDESGMPNNRFLAERTGGTYSTLKVQPAELEDSGVYFCASSQGLGYTEAFFGQGTRLTVV.

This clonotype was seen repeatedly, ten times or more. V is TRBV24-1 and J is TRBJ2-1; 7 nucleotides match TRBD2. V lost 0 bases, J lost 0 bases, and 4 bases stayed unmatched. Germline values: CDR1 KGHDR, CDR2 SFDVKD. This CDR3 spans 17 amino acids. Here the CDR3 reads CATSDLPRTSSYNEQFF. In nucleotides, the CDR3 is TGTGCCACCAGTGATTTGCCCCGGACTAGCTCCTACAATGAGCAGTTCTTC.

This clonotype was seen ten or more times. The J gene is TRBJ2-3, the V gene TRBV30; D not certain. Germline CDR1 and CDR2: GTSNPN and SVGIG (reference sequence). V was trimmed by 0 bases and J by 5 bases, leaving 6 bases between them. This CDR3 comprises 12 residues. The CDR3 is CAWSVLLDTQYF. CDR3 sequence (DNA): TGTGCCTGGAGTGTACTTCTAGATACGCAGTATTTT.

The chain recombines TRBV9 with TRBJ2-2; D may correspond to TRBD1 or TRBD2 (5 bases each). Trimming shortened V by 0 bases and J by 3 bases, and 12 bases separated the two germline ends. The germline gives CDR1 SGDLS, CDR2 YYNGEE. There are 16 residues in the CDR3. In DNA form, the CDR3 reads TGTGCCAGCAGCGTAGTACGGGACGGCTACACCGGGGAGCTGTTTTTT. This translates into CASSVVRDGYTGELFF.

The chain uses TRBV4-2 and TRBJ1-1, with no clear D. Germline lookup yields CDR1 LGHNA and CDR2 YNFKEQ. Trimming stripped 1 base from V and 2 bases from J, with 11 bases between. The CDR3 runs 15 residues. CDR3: CASSQVVGINTEAFF. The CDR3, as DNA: TGTGCCAGCAGCCAAGTGGTCGGGATCAACACTGAAGCTTTCTTT.

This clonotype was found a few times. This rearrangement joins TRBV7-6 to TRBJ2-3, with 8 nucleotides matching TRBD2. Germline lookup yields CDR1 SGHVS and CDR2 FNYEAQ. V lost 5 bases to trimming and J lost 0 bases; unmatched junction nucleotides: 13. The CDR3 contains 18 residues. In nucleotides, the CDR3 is TGTGCCAGCAGCCCCTATAGGACTAGCAGCGCTAGCACAGATACGCAGTATTTT. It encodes CASSPYRTSSASTDTQYF. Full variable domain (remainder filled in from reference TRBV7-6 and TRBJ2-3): GAGVSQSPRYKVTKRGQDVALRCDPISGHVSLYWYRQALGQGPEFLTYFNYEAQQDKSGLPNDRFSAERPEGSISTLTIQRTEQRDSAMYRCASSPYRTSSASTDTQYFGPGTRLTVL.

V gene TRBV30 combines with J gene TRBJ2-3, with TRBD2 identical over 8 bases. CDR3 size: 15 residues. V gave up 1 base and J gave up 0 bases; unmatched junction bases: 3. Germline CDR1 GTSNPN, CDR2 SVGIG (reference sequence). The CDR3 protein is CAWSERGLSTDTQYF. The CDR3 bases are TGTGCCTGGAGTGAGCGGGGGTTAAGCACAGATACGCAGTATTTT.

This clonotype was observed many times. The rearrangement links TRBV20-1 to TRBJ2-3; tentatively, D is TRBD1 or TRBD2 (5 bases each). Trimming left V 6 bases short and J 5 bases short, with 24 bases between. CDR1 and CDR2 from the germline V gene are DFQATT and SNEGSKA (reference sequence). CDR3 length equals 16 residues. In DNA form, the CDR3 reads TGCAGTGCAGACGCTATTTACGGGACCAACATAGATACGCAGTATTTT. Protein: CSADAIYGTNIDTQYF.

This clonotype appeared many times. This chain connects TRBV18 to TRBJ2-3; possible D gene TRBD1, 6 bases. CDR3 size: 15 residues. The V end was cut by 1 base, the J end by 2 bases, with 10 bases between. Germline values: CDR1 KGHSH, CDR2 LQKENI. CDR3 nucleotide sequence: TGTGCCAGCTCACCACAAGGACAGCTCACAGATACGCAGTATTTT. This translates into CASSPQGQLTDTQYF.

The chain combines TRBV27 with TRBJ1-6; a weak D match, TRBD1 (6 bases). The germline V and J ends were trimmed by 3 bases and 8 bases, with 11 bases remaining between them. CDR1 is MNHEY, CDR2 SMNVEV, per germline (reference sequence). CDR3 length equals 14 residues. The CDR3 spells CASSLWGRDSPLHF. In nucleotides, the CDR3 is TGTGCCAGCAGTTTGTGGGGGCGGGATTCACCCCTCCACTTT.

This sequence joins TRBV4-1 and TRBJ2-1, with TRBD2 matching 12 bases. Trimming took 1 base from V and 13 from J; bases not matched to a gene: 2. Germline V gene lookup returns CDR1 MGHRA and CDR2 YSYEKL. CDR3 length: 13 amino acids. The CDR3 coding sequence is TGCGCCAGCAGCCAAGGGACTAGCGGGGACCAGTTCTTC. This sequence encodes CASSQGTSGDQFF.

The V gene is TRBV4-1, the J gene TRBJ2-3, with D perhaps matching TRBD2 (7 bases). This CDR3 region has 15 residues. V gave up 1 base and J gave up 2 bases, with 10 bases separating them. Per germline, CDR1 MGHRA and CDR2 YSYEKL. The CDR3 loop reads CASSQAGGATDTQYF. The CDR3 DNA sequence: TGCGCCAGCAGCCAAGCGGGGGGCGCCACAGATACGCAGTATTTT.

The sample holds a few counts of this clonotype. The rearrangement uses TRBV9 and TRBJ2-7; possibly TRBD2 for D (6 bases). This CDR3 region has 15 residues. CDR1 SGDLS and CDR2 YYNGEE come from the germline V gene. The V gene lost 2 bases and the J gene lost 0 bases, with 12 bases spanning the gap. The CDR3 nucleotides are TGTGCCAGCAGCGTCGGGGCGGGGCACTCCTACGAGCAGTACTTC. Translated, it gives CASSVGAGHSYEQYF.

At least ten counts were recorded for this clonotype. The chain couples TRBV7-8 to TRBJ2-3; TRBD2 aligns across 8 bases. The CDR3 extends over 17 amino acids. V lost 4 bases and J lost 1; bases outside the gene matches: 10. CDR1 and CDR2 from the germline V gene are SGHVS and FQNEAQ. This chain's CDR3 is CASSSARRGAGTDTQYF. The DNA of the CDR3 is TGTGCCAGCAGCTCCGCCCGGCGGGGGGCGGGCACAGATACGCAGTATTTT.

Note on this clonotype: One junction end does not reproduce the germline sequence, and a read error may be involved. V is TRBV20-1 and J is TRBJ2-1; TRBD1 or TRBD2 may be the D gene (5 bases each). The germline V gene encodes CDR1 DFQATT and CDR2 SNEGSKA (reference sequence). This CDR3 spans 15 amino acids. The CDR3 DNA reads TGCAGTGCTAGAGAGTTGGGGCTAGCATTGGATGAGCAGGTCTTC. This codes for CSARELGLALDEQVF.

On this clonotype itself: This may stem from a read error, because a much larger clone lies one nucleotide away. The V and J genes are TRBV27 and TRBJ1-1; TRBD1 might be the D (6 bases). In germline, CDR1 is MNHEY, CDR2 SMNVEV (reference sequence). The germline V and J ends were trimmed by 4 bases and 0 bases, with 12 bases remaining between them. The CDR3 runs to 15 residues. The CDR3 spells CASSSSGAMNTEAFF. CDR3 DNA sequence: TGTGCCAGCAGTTCATCAGGGGCGATGAACACTGAAGCTTTCTTT.

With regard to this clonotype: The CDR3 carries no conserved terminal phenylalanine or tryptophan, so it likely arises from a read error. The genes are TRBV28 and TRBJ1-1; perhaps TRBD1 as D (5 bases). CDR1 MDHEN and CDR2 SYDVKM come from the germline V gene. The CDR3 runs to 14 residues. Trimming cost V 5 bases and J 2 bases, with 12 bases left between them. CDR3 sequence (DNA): TGTGCCAGCAGTCTTGAGGGGACTAACACTGAAGCTTTCGTT. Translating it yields CASSLEGTNTEAFV.

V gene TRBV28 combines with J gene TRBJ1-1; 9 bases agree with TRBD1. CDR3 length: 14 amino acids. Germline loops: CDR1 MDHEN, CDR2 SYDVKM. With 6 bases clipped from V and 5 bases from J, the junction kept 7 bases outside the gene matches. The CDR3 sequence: CASRIQGAGTEAFF. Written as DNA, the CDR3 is TGTGCCAGCAGAATACAGGGGGCAGGGACTGAAGCTTTCTTT.

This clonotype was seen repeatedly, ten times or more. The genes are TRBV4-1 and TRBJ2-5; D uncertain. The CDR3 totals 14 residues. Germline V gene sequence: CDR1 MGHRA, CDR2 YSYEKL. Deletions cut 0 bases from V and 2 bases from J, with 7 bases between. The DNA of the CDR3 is TGCGCCAGCAGCCAAGAAGGTACGCAAGAGACCCAGTACTTC. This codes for CASSQEGTQETQYF.

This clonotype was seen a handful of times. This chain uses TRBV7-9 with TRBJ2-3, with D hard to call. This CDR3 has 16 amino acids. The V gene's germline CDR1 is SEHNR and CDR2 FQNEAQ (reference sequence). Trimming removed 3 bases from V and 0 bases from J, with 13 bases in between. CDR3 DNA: TGTGCCAGCAGCTTGTCGACACTCACTAGCACAGATACGCAGTATTTT. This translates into CASSLSTLTSTDTQYF.

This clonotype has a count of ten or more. The CDR3 nucleotides are TGTGCCAGCAGCTTCGGCGGGTCTAGCACAGATACGCAGTATTTT. Translation gives CASSFGGSSTDTQYF. The chain is built from TRBV11-2 and TRBJ2-3, with D tentatively TRBD2 (5 bases). Trimming pared 3 bases from V and 0 bases from J, leaving 10 bases between. The germline gives CDR1 SGHAT, CDR2 FQNNGV. The CDR3 is 15 residues long.

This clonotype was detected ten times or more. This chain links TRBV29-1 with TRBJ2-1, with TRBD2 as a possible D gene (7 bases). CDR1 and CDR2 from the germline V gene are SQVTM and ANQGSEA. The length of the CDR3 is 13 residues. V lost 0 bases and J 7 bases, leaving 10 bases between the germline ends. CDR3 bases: TGCAGCGTTGAAGAGCGGGGGCTTAATGAGCAGTTCTTC. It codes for CSVEERGLNEQFF.

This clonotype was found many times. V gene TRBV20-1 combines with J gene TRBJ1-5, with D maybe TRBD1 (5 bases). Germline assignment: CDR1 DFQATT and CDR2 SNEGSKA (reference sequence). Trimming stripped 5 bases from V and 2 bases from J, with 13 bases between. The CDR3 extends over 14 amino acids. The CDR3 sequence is CSAVHAGGNQPQHF. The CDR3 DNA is TGCAGTGCTGTACACGCGGGGGGCAATCAGCCCCAGCATTTT.

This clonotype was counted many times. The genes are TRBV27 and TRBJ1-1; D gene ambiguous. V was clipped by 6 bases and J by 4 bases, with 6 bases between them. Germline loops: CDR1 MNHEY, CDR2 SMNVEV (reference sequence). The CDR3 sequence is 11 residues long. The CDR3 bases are TGTGCCAGCAGGACGCGCACTGAAGCTTTCTTT. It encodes CASRTRTEAFF.

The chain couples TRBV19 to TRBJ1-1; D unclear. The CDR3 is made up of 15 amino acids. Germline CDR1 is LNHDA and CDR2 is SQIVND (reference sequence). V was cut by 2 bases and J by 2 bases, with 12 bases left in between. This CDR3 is CASSIFGSANTEAFF. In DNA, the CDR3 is TGTGCCAGTAGTATATTCGGGTCTGCTAACACTGAAGCTTTCTTT. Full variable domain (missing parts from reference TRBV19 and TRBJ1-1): DGGITQSPKYLFRKEGQNVTLSCEQNLNHDAMYWYRQDPGQGLRLIYYSQIVNDFQKGDIAEGYSVSREKKESFPLTVTSAQKNPTAFYLCASSIFGSANTEAFFGQGTRLTVV.

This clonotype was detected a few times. CDR3 in amino acids: CASSQEMASSYEQYF. CDR3 DNA: TGCGCCAGCAGCCAAGAAATGGCCAGCTCCTACGAGCAGTACTTC. The chain has TRBV4-3 and TRBJ2-7; no clear D gene. Germline assignment: CDR1 LGHNA and CDR2 YSLEER. There are 15 residues in the CDR3. V lost 0 bases, J lost 0 bases, and 9 bases lay in between.

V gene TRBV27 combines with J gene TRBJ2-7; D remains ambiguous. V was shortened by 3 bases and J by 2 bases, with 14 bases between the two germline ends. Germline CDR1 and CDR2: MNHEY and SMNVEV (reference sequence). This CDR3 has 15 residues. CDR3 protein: CASSFSGGNPYEQYF. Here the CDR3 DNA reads TGTGCCAGCAGTTTCAGTGGCGGTAATCCCTACGAGCAGTACTTC.

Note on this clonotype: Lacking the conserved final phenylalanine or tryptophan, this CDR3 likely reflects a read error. CDR3 DNA sequence: TGTGCCAGCAGCTTAGAGGGTAATACAGATACGCAGTATGTT. This sequence encodes CASSLEGNTDTQYV. The chain combines TRBV13 with TRBJ2-3; D gene ambiguous. Looked up from germline, CDR1 is PRHDT and CDR2 is FYEKMQ (reference sequence). The CDR3 sequence is 14 residues long. V lost 1 base, J lost 3 bases, and 8 bases lay in between.